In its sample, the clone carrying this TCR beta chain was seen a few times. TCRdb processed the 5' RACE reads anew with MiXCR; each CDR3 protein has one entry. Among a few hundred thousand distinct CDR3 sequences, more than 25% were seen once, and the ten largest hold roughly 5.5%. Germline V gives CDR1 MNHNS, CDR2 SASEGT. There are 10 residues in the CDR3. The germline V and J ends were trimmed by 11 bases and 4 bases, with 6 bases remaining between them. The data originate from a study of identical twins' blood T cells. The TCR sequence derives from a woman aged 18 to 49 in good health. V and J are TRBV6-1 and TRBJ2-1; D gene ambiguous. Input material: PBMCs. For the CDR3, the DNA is TGTGCCGGCGGTTACAATGAGCAGTTCTTC. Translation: CAGGYNEQFF.